This TCR beta chain was identified during a study of cytomegalovirus exposure and HLA in healthy donors. Study background: A subsequent analysis reported that the 120 or so validation repertoires were produced on the same platform that had also been used for the 600 to 800 first-cohort repertoires.

Profiling relied on immunoSEQ multiplex PCR, and the TCRdb table lists in-frame clones only, not all of them. The table shows fewer than 100,000 clones, with about 94% occurring only once. Losses at the gene ends were 4 bases for V and 4 bases for J; bases not matched to a gene: 5. CDR1 and CDR2 (germline): MGHRA, YSYEKL. CDR3 length equals 16 residues. Specimen: PBMCs. This TCR was recovered from a young woman in good health and CMV-seronegative. The chain couples TRBV4-1 to TRBJ1-5, with 12 bases fitting TRBD1. The CDR3 DNA reads TGCGCCAGCAGCCGGGGACAGGGGGCGCAAAATCAGCCCCAGCATTTT. Translating it yields CASSRGQGAQNQPQHF.